Listed here is a single TCR beta chain. The antigen remains undetermined. J was trimmed by 9 bases and V by 2 bases; bases with no gene match: 7. In germline, CDR1 is SGHNT, CDR2 YYREEE (reference sequence). The CDR3 totals 15 residues. The data are from a study of graft-versus-host responses after intestinal transplantation. The overall study: Transplantation in recipients was multivisceral, liver-intestinal, or isolated intestinal. Anti-thymocyte globulin induction, then tacrolimus and steroids for about three years, went to all recipients. General study points: Recipient bone marrow held GvH clones, some seen earlier in ileum or blood. Across patients carrying graft-donor T cell macrochimerism, allografts held high graft-versus-host to host-versus-graft clonal ratios.

Using immunoSEQ multiplex PCR, the repertoire was profiled, and TCRdb retains in-frame clones only, with some absent. There are fewer than 150,000 clones in the sample; about 92% occur only once, and roughly 0.16% lies in the top ten. Sequenced material: unstimulated CD4+ T cells sorted from spleen or lymph node cells, taken before intestinal transplant. The source is a human donor who received an intestinal transplant. The rearrangement uses TRBV5-4 and TRBJ2-2; TRBD1 matches 10 bases. The CDR3: CASSLTGTGDRELFF. The CDR3 region has the DNA TGTGCCAGCAGCTTAACCGGGACAGGGGATCGGGAGCTGTTTTTT.